This T cell receptor beta chain originates from a study of cytomegalovirus exposure and HLA in healthy donors. Study-wide results and caveats: For most TCR beta V segments, an earlier analysis put the productive rate at about 87% or about 30% of the time. Analysis was carried out at a later point, and it linked a missense DCLRE1C variant to TCR beta V- and J-gene trimming. A later analysis revealed that TCR association rates differed between HLA loci, peaking at DRB1 and bottoming out at HLA-C.

The germline gives CDR1 SGHTA, CDR2 FQGTGA. V was clipped by 5 bases and J by 2 bases; unmatched bases: 6. The CDR3 is 16 residues long. Note on this clone: Its antigen is currently unknown.

Amplification used 60 Vbeta primers and 13 Jbeta primers. Per the authors' pipeline: Counted up in a later analysis, unique TCR beta chains came to some 75 million, with around 10 million shared. This table comes from immunoSEQ multiplex PCR, and its TCRdb copy is limited to in-frame clones, with some not included. V, J and clone size were drawn from that table, and D and trimming were deduced from the DNA. The sample carries about 130,000 clones, 75% to 90% recorded once. The sequence derives from a woman in her thirties or forties in good health and CMV-seropositive. V and J are TRBV7-3 and TRBJ2-7, with TRBD2 matching over 13 bases. Sequenced input: PBMCs. The CDR3 is CASSRGGTSGAYEQYF. The CDR3, as DNA: TGTGCCAGCAGCCGAGGAGGGACTAGCGGGGCCTACGAGCAGTACTTC.